This T cell receptor beta chain emerged from a study of PD-1 blockade in classical Hodgkin lymphoma (dated by TCRdb to about 2020). General notes on the study: Nivolumab dosing was 3 mg/kg intravenously every 2 weeks, continuing until either disease progression or unacceptable toxicity. A peripheral blood immune signature of response to PD-1 blockade in classical Hodgkin lymphoma was defined using TCR beta sequencing and CyTOF.

Per the publication, the time point label means: cycle 2 day 1 (C2D1) of nivolumab. Every trial patient had relapsed after autologous stem cell transplantation, and cohorts A, B and C differed in prior brentuximab vedotin exposure. The trial cohort included fewer than 65 patients with relapsed/refractory classical Hodgkin lymphoma, and each patient had a best overall response of complete response, partial response or progressive disease. Trial patients were treated with single-agent nivolumab in the multi-cohort phase II CheckMate 205 trial. An independent review committee assessed best overall response by applying the 2007 International Working Group response criteria. PBMCs from the trial were collected at three points: immediately before nivolumab initiation (C1D1), and during therapy at cycle 2 day 1 and cycle 4 day 1. Peripheral blood was collected in 8 mL Vacutainer Cell Preparation Tubes, from which PBMCs were isolated by centrifugation and then cryopreserved.

The investigation overall reported the following: Baseline TCR diversity was reported as lower in newly diagnosed patients than in healthy donors, and lower still in relapsed/refractory patients. Lower diversity was seen in patients whose nivolumab began less than 1 year after ASCT, and these patients were left out of later analyses so that immune reconstitution would not confound the results. Among trial patients, those achieving complete response had baseline diversity similar to that of newly diagnosed patients, while diversity was significantly lower in partial responders and progressors. The study covered only a single clinical trial cohort, and the causes of the repertoire differences, possibly disease activity or prior therapy, were still not defined. CD4+ but not CD8+ TCR diversity rose significantly by C4D1 (p=0.0027 vs p=0.16), most apparent in complete responders (p=0.02).

Trimming removed 3 bases from V and 0 bases from J; the gene matches leave 8 bases unexplained. The CDR3 numbers 17 residues from cysteine through phenylalanine. Only the CDR3 DNA is retained, 51 bases long and in frame from the first base. For CDR1 and CDR2, the germline V gene (reference sequence) lists LNHDA and SQIVND. Turning to this clone: The antigen it recognizes is unknown. No qualities accompany the bases; no much larger clone lies one base away.

Genomic DNA was isolated using the Qiagen DNeasy kit from unsorted PBMCs as well as from negatively selected CD4+ and CD8+ fractions. TCR beta CDR3 regions were amplified by immunoSEQ multiplex PCR using primers annealing to V and J segments. Amplification bias was minimized using a synthetic immune receptor repertoire, and residual bias was removed computationally after sequencing. For the original study's pipeline: Repertoire diversity was quantified as the Shannon entropy index using custom Python scripts. The unsorted, CD4+ and CD8+ repertoires were each analyzed separately, with the exception of combined analyses, where CD4+ and CD8+ sequences were merged in silico. Clonal expansion was defined as at least a 2-fold frequency increase after treatment relative to C1D1, with a pseudocount of 0.5 for undetected baseline clones. Singleton clones were defined as clones with 0 or 1 copy at C1D1, and non-singleton clones were defined as clones with 2 or more copies. Clones expanded in unsorted samples were labelled as CD4+, CD8+ or unknown by matching protein sequences in sorted samples from the same patient. Diversity changes from C1D1 to C4D1 were tested in paired samples using Wilcoxon tests. TCRdb retrieved this table from immuneACCESS and kept in-frame rearrangements only. Not all clones are present; in checked studies, unresolved V genes account for under half, and no reason is known for the remainder. V and J calls and clone size follow that table, whereas D and trimming were derived from the DNA. Recorded for this sample are approximately 19,000 clones; about three quarters of them occurred a single time. The ten largest clonotypes hold approximately 44% of the sample.

This receptor was taken from a human donor with classical Hodgkin lymphoma. Recombination linked TRBV19 to TRBJ1-5, with 7 junctional bases fitting TRBD1. The source material was peripheral blood mononuclear cells (PBMCs), sampled before the second cycle of nivolumab. The CDR3 protein: CASSILEGGHSNQPQHF. In nucleotide form, the sequence is TGTGCCAGTAGTATCCTTGAAGGGGGCCATAGCAATCAGCCCCAGCATTTT.